The clone carrying this TCR beta chain was seen at least ten times. Its antigen remains unidentified. This sample stems from a study of regulatory T cells in long-lasting Graves disease. This CDR3 contains 15 residues. Looked up from germline, CDR1 is GTSNPN and CDR2 is SVGIG (reference sequence). The ends were cut back, 5 bases at V and 4 bases at J, with 21 bases in the middle. Construction of the TCR beta libraries employed iRepertoire HTBI primers in conjunction with Arm-PCR of CDR3 regions. TCRdb recomputed calls from the multiplex PCR reads with MiXCR, one row per CDR3 protein. Of about 320,000 distinct CDR3 sequences detected, about 20% appear once; the ten largest clones hold more than 30%. Study-wide results and caveats: Under persistent disease, TRBV28, TRBJ1-2 and TRBJ2-5 were used preferentially.

The time point is: newly diagnosed GD, antithyroid drugs for less than 3 months. The TCR library was prepared using RNA isolated from PBMCs. This specimen consisted of peripheral blood mononuclear cells (PBMCs), obtained at new diagnosis, from a patient treated with antithyroid drugs. This clonotype was sampled from a female donor with Graves disease. The J gene is TRBJ2-7, the V gene TRBV30; D gene uncertain. CDR3 sequence: CAWATISGRLYEQYF. CDR3 nucleotides: TGTGCCTGGGCCACCATTTCGGGCAGATTATACGAGCAGTACTTC. Supplemented by reference TRBV30 and TRBJ2-7, the full variable domain reads SQTIHQWPATLVQPVGSPLSLECTVEGTSNPNLYWYRQAAGRGLQLLFYSVGIGQISSEVPQNLSASRPQDRQFILSSKKLLLSDSGFYLCAWATISGRLYEQYFGPGTRLTVT.